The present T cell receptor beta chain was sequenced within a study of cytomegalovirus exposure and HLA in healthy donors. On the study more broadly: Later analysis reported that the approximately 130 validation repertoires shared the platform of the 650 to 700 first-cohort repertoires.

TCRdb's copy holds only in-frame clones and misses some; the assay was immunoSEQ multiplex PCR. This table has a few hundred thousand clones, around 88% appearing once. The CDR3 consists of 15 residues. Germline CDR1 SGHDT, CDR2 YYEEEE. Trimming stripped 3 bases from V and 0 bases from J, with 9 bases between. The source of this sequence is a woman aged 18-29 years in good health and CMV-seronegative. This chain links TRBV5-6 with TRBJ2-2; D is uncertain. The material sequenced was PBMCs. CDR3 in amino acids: CASSYPTANTGELFF. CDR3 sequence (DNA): TGTGCCAGCAGCTACCCTACAGCGAACACCGGGGAGCTGTTTTTT.